The 4 T cell receptor beta chains below come from one sample, sequenced in a study of OX40 agonist ivuxolimab in advanced cancers. The repertoire was sequenced with immunoSEQ multiplex PCR; TCRdb's copy has only in-frame clones and lacks some. The sample holds under 100,000 clones, 80% to 90% seen once. The sample was CD4+ or CD8+ T cells sorted from blood, taken in a trial of the OX40 agonist ivuxolimab. These receptors were obtained from an adult with an advanced solid tumor such as melanoma, head and neck, liver or kidney cancer.

The chain has TRBV6-5 and TRBJ1-3; no clear D. Germline V CDR1 and CDR2: MNHEY, SVGAGI. V was cut by 2 bases and J by 0 bases, with 11 bases left in between. CDR3 length equals 16 residues. The CDR3 here is CASSYGPSLSGNTIYF. As DNA, the CDR3 is TGTGCCAGCAGTTACGGGCCGTCCCTCTCTGGAAACACCATATATTTT.

This chain connects TRBV25-1 to TRBJ1-2; D remains ambiguous. The germline CDR1 and CDR2 sequences are MGHDK and SYGVNS. This CDR3 spans 13 amino acids. The ends were cut back, 4 bases at V and 6 bases at J, with 12 bases in the middle. In DNA form, the CDR3 reads TGTGCCAGCAGTGTTTCAGGATCAGATGGCTACACCTTC. It specifies CASSVSGSDGYTF.

This sequence joins TRBV6-1 and TRBJ2-7; TRBD2 might be the D (6 bases). Germline V lookup: CDR1 MNHNS, CDR2 SASEGT. The ends were cut back, 1 base at V and 2 bases at J, with 9 bases in the middle. CDR3 length: 14 amino acids. CDR3 region: CASSEGGLTYEQYF. Here the CDR3 DNA reads TGTGCCAGCAGTGAAGGGGGACTCACCTACGAGCAGTACTTC.

V and J are TRBV2 and TRBJ1-4; D gene unclear. The CDR3 is made up of 14 amino acids. V gave up 6 bases and J gave up 0 bases, with 8 bases separating them. Germline V gene sequence: CDR1 SNHLY, CDR2 FYNNEI. The CDR3 nucleotides read TGTGCCAGCAGGCAGGAAGCAACTAATGAAAAACTGTTTTTT. Translation gives CASRQEATNEKLFF.